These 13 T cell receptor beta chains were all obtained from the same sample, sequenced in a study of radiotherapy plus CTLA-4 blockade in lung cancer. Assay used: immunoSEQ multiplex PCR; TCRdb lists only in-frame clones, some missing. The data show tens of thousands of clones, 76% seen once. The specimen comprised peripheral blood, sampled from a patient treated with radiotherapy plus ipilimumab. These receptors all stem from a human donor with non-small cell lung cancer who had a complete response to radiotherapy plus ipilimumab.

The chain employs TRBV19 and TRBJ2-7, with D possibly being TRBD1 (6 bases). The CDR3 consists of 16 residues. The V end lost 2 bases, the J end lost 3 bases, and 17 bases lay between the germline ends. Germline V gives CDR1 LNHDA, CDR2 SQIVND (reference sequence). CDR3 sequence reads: CASSIIGGPRDYEQYF. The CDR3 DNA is TGTGCCAGTAGTATAATAGGGGGACCCAGGGACTACGAGCAGTACTTC.

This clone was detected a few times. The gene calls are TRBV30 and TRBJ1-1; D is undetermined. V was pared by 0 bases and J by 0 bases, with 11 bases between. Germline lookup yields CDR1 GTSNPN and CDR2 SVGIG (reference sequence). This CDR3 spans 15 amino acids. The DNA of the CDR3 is TGTGCCTGGAGTGTACTGACGGGGATGAACACTGAAGCTTTCTTT. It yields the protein CAWSVLTGMNTEAFF.

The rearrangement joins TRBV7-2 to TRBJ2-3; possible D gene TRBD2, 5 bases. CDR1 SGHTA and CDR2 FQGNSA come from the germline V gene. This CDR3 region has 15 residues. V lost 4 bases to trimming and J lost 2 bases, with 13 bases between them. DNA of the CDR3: TGTGCCAGCAGCTCCTCGGGGATAACCACAGATACGCAGTATTTT. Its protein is CASSSSGITTDTQYF.

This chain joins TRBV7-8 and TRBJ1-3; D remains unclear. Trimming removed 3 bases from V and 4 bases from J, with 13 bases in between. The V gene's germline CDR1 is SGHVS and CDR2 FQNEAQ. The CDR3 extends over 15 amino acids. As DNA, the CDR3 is TGTGCCAGCAGCTTGCGTATAATACAGGGAAACACCATATATTTT. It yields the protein CASSLRIIQGNTIYF.

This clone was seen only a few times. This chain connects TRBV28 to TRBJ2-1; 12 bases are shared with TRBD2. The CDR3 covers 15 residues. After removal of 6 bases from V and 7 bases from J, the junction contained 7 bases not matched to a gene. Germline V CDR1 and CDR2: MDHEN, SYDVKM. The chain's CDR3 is CASSPTGTSGNEQFF. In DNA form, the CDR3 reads TGTGCCAGCAGCCCTACAGGGACTAGCGGGAATGAGCAGTTCTTC.

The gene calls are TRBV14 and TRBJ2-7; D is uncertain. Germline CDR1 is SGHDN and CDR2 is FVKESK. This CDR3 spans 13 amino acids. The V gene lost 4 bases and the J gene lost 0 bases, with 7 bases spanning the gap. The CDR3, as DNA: TGTGCCAGCAGCCCCCCTACCTCCTACGAGCAGTACTTC. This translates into CASSPPTSYEQYF.

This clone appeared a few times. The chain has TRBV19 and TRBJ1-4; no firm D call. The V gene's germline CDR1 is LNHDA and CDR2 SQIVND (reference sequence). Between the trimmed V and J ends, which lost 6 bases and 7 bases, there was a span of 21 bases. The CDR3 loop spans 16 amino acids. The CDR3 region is CASSSEPGRGFEKLFF. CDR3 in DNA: TGTGCCAGTAGCAGCGAGCCTGGACGGGGATTTGAAAAACTGTTTTTT.

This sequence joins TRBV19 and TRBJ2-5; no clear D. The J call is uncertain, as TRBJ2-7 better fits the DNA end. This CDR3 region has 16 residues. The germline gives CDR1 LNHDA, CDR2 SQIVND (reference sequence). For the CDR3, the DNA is TGTGCCAGTAGTATAGAAGCTACCCTGTCCCCCTACGAGCAGTACTTC. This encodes CASSIEATLSPYEQYF.

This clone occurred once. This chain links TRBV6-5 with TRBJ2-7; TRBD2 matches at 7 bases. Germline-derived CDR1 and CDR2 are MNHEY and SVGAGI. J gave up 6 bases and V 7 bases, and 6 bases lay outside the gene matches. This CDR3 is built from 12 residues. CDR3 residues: CASMAGVVEQYF. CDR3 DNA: TGTGCCAGCATGGCGGGAGTGGTCGAGCAGTACTTC.

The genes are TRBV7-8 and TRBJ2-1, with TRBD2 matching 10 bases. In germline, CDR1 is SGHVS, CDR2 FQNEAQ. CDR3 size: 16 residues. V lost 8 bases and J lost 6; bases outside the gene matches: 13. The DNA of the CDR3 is TGTGCCAGCTCTACTAGCGGGATGTCGTTGGGCAATGAGCAGTTCTTC. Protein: CASSTSGMSLGNEQFF.

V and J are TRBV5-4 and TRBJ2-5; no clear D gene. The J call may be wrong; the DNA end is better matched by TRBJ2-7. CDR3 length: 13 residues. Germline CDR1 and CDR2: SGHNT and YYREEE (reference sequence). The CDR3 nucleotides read TGTGCCAGCAGCTCCGGTAGCCGTAACGAGCAGTACTTC. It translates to CASSSGSRNEQYF.

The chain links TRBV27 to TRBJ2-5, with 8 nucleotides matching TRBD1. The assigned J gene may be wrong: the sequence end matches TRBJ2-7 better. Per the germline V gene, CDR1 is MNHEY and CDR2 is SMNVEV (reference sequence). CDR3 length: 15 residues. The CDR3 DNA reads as TGTGCCAGCAGTCTCTCCTGGACAGGGTCCTACGAGCAGTACTTC. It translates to CASSLSWTGSYEQYF.

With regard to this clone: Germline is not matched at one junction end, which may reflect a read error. The chain's CDR3 is CASSAQNRGADF. The CDR3 bases are TGTGCCAGCAGTGCGCAAAACAGGGGAGCTGACTTC. V usage is TRBV28 and J usage is TRBJ2-7; TRBD1 agrees at 7 bases. Germline CDR1 is MDHEN and CDR2 is SYDVKM. The CDR3 runs to 12 residues.